This TCR beta chain was identified in a study of shared clonotypes between healthy human individuals. Looking at the study overall: Contributing individuals were two females and a few males aged 18 to 49.

Trimming removed 0 bases from V and 4 bases from J, with 6 bases in between. Germline V gene data show CDR1 as LNHDA and CDR2 as SQIVND (reference sequence). The CDR3 loop spans 13 amino acids. Per the original data handling: Filtering was not the same, since immunoSEQ gave junction-only sequences without quality scores. Generated by immunoSEQ multiplex PCR, the TCRdb table keeps only in-frame clones and is missing some. Clonal size and the V and J genes are those of that table, whereas D and trimming came from the DNA. The sample includes 1,400,000 or so clones, approximately 98.5% of them seen just once. Study-wide findings and caveats: With few donors, the genetic and exposure-history diversity represented was limited.

A note on this clone: No antigen is known for it.

The clonotype was recovered from a man between 25 and 39 years old in good health. Material for sequencing was naive CD4+ T cells sorted from blood. Regarding subset: CD45RA+ positively selected. The chain is built from TRBV19 and TRBJ1-2, with D possibly TRBD1 on 5 matching bases. The DNA for the CDR3 is TGTGCCAGTAGTATAGAAGGGGCCTATGGCTACACCTTC. Translating gives CASSIEGAYGYTF.